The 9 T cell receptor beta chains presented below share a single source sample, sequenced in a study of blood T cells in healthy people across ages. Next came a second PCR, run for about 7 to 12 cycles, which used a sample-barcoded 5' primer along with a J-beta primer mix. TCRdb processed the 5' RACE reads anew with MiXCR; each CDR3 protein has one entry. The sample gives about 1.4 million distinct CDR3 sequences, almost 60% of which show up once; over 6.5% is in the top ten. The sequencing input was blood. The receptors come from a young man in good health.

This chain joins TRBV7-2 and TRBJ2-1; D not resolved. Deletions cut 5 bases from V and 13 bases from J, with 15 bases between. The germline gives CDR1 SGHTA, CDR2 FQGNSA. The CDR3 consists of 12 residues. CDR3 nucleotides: TGTGCCAGCAGCACCCCCCTTGGTAGCCAGTTCTTC. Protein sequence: CASSTPLGSQFF.

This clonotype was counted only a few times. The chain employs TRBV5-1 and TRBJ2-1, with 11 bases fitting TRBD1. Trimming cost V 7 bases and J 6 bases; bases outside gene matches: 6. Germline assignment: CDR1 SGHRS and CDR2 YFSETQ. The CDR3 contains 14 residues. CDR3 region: CASRRDRGGNEQFF. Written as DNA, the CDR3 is TGCGCCAGCCGACGGGACAGGGGGGGCAATGAGCAGTTCTTC.

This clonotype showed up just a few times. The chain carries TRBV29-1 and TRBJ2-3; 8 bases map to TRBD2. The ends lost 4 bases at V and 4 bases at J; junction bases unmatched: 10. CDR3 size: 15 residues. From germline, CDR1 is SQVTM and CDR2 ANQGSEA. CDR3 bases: TGCAGCGTTGTAGGGCGGGGGGCGATCCCAGATACGCAGTATTTT. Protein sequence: CSVVGRGAIPDTQYF.

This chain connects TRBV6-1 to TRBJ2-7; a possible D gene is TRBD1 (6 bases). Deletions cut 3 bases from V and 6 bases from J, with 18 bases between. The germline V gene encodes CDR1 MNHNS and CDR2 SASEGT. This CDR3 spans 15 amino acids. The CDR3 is CASSEATGPIGEQYF. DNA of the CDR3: TGTGCCAGCAGTGAGGCGACAGGTCCTATTGGCGAGCAGTACTTC.

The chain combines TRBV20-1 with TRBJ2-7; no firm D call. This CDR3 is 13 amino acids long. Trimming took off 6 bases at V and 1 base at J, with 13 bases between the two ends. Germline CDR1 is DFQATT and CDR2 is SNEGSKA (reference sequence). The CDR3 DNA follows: TGCAGTGCGACGATGCACAGTTCCTACGAGCAGTACTTC. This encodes CSATMHSSYEQYF.

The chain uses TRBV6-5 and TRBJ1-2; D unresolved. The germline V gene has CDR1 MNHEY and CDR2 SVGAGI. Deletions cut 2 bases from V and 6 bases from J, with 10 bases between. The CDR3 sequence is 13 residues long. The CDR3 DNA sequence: TGTGCCAGCAGTTACGGTCCGTCGGATGGCTACACCTTC. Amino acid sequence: CASSYGPSDGYTF.

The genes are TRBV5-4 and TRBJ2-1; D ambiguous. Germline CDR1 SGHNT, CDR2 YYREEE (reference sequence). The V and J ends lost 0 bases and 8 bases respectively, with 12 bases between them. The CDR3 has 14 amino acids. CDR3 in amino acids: CASSLGERVDEQFF. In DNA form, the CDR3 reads TGTGCCAGCAGCTTGGGAGAAAGGGTCGATGAGCAGTTCTTC.

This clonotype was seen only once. CDR3 DNA sequence: TGTGCCAGCAGCCAAGACACAGCGGATTCCTACAATGAGCAGTTCTTC. Protein product: CASSQDTADSYNEQFF. This chain joins TRBV3-1 and TRBJ2-1; tentative D call: TRBD2 (5 bases). This CDR3 has 16 amino acids. Germline V gives CDR1 LGHDT, CDR2 YNNKEL (reference sequence). The V end was cut by 0 bases, the J end by 1 base, with 10 bases between.

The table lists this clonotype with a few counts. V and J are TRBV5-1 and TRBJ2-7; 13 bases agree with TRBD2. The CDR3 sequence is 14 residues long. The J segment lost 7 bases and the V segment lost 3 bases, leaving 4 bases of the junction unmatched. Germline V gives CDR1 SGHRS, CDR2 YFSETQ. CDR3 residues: CASSWTSGSGEQYF. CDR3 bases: TGCGCCAGCAGCTGGACTAGCGGGAGTGGTGAGCAGTACTTC.